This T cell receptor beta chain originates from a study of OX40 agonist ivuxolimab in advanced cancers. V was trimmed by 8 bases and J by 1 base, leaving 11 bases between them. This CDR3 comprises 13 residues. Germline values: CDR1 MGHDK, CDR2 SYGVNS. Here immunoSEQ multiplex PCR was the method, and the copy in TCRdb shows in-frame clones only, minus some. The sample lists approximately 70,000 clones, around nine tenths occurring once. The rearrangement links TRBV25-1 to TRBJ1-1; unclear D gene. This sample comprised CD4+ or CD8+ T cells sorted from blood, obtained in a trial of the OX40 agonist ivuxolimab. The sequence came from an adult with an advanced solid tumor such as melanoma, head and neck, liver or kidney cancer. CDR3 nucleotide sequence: TGTGCCAGCTCGGACTCCTCGAACACTGAAGCTTTCTTT. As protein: CASSDSSNTEAFF.